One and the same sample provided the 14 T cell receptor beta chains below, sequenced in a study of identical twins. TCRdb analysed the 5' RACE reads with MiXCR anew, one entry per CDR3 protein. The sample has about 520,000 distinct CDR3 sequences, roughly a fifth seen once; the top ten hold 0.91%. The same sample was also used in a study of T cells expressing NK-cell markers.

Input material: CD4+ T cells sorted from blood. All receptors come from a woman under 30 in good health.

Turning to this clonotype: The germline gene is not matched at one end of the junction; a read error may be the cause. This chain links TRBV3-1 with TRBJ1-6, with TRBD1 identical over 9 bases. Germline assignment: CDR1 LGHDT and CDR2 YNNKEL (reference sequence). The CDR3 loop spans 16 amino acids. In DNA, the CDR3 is TGTGTCAGCAGCCGCAACCCGGGACAGGGCTTTTCACCCCTCCACTTT. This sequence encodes CVSSRNPGQGFSPLHF.

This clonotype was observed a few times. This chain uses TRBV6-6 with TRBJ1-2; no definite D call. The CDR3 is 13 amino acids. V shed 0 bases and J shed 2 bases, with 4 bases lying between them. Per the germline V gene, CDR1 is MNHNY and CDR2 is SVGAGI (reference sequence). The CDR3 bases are TGTGCCAGCAGTTACTCGACGAACTATGGCTACACCTTC. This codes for CASSYSTNYGYTF.

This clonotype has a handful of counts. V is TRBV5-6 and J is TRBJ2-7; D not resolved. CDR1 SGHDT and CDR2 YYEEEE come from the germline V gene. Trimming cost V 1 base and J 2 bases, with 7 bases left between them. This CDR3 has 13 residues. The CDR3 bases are TGTGCCAGCAGCTTGCCTCGTGCCTACGAGCAGTACTTC. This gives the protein CASSLPRAYEQYF.

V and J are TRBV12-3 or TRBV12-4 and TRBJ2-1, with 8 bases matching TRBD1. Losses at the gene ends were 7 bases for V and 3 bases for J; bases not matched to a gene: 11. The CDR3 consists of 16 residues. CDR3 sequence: CASTNAGQGGYNEQFF. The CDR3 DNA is TGTGCCAGCACGAACGCAGGACAGGGAGGCTACAATGAGCAGTTCTTC.

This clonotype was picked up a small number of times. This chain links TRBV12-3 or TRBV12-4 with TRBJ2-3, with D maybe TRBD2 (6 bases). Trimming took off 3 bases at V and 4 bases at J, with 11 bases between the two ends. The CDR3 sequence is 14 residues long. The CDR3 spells CASSLGLPPDTQYF. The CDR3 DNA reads TGTGCCAGCAGTTTGGGACTTCCCCCAGATACGCAGTATTTT.

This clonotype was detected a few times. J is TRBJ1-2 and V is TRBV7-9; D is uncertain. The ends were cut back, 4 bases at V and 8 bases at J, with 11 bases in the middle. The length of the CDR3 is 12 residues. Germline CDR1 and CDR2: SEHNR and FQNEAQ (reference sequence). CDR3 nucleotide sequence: TGTGCCAGCAGCTCGGACGGCCAAGGCTACACCTTC. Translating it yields CASSSDGQGYTF.

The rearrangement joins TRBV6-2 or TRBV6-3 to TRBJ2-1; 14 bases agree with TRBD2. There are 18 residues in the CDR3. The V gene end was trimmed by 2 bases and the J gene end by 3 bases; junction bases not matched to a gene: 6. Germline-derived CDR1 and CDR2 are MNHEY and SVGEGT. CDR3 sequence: CASSYRGTSGGVYNEQFF. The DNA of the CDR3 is TGTGCCAGCAGTTACAGAGGGACTAGCGGGGGAGTCTACAATGAGCAGTTCTTC.

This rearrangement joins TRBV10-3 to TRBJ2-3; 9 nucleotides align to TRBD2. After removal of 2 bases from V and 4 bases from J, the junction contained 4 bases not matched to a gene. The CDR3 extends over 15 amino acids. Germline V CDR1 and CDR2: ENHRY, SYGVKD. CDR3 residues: CAISEPGLAADTQYF. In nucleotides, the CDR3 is TGTGCCATCAGTGAGCCGGGACTAGCCGCAGATACGCAGTATTTT.

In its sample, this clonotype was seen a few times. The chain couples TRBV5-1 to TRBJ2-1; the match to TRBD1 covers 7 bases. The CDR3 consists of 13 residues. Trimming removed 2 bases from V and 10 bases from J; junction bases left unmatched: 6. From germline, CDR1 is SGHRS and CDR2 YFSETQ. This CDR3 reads CASSLTGVREQFF. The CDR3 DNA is TGCGCCAGCAGCTTAACAGGGGTTAGGGAGCAGTTCTTC.

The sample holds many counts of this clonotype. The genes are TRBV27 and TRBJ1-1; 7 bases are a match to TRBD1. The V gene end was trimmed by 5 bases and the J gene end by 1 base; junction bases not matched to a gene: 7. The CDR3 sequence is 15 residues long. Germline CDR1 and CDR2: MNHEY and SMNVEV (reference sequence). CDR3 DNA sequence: TGTGCCAGCAGTATTCTGACAGGGAGGAACACTGAAGCTTTCTTT. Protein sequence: CASSILTGRNTEAFF.

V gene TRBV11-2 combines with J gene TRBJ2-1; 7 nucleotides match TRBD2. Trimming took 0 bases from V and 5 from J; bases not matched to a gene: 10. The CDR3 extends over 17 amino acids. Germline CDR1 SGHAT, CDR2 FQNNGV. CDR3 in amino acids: CASSLDDPSGTNNEQFF. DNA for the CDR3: TGTGCCAGCAGCTTAGATGACCCCAGCGGGACCAACAATGAGCAGTTCTTC.

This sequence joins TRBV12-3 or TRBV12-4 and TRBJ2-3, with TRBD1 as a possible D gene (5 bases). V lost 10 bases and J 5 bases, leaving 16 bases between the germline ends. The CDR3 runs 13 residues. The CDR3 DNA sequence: TGTGCCACCAGGGCCCGGGCGGTAGATACGCAGTATTTT. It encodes CATRARAVDTQYF.

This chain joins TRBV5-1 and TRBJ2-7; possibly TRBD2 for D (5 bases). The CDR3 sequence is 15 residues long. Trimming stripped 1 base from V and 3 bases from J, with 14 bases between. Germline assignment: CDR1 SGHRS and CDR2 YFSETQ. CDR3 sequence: CASSLRPGTIYEQYF. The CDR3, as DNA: TGCGCCAGCAGCTTGAGGCCGGGAACCATCTACGAGCAGTACTTC.

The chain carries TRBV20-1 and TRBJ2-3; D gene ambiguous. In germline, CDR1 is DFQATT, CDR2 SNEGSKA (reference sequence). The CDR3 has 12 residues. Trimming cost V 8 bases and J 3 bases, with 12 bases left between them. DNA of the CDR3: TGCAGTCTGTCGGGCGATACAGATACGCAGTATTTT. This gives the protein CSLSGDTDTQYF.